Below are 16 T cell receptor beta chains sequenced from a single sample in a study of cytomegalovirus exposure and HLA in healthy donors. It was with 60 Vbeta and 13 Jbeta primers that the PCR ran. The data were produced by immunoSEQ multiplex PCR, yet TCRdb's version contains in-frame clones alone and is incomplete. The sample includes fewer than 200,000 clones, 75% to 80% of them seen just once. Input material: PBMCs. These receptors were taken from a woman in her twenties or thirties in good health and CMV-seropositive.

The rearrangement joins TRBV5-5 to TRBJ1-3; D not certain. Trimming stripped 2 bases from V and 7 bases from J, with 10 bases between. The CDR3 extends over 13 amino acids. Germline V gene data show CDR1 as SGHKS and CDR2 as YYEKEE (reference sequence). The CDR3 spells CASSFGSWNTIYF. The CDR3 DNA reads TGTGCCAGCAGCTTTGGCAGTTGGAACACCATATATTTT.

Points on this clone: The junction and the germline gene differ at one end; a read error may be behind it. Other DNA variants within this sample encode the same CDR3. The chain carries TRBV27 and TRBJ1-1; 9 bases are shared with TRBD1. Germline CDR1 is MNHEY and CDR2 is SMNVEV (reference sequence). The CDR3 is made up of 15 amino acids. The CDR3 region has the DNA TGTGCCAGCAGCTTATCCACAGGGGGCAACACTGAAGCTTTCTTT. Translating it yields CASSLSTGGNTEAFF.

This clone occurred a few times. The chain combines TRBV7-9 with TRBJ2-2; 7 nucleotides line up with TRBD2. Per germline, CDR1 SEHNR and CDR2 FQNEAQ (reference sequence). V was pared by 4 bases and J by 3 bases, with 11 bases of the junction left unmatched. The CDR3 is made up of 17 amino acids. The CDR3 region has the DNA TGTGCCAGCAGCTCGGCGGGAGCGGGTTGGGACACCGGGGAGCTGTTTTTT. Protein: CASSSAGAGWDTGELFF. Complete variable domain (other parts from reference TRBV7-9 and TRBJ2-2): DTGVSQNPRHKITKRGQNVTFRCDPISEHNRLYWYRQTLGQGPEFLTYFQNEAQLEKSRLLSDRFSAERPKGSFSTLEIQRTEQGDSAMYLCASSSAGAGWDTGELFFGEGSRLTVL.

The chain employs TRBV28 and TRBJ2-1, with 7 bases that match TRBD2. Germline CDR1 is MDHEN and CDR2 is SYDVKM. The CDR3 is 16 amino acids. V shed 7 bases and J 9 bases; nucleotides not matched to a gene: 18. CDR3: CASTRTRRTRIGEQFF. CDR3 bases: TGTGCCAGCACCCGAACTAGGAGGACTAGGATTGGTGAGCAGTTCTTC.

A few counts support this clone. The V gene is TRBV30, the J gene TRBJ1-2, with 10 bases lining up with TRBD1. V was clipped by 2 bases and J by 4 bases; unmatched bases: 4. This CDR3 is 14 amino acids long. Germline V CDR1 and CDR2: GTSNPN, SVGIG (reference sequence). CDR3 DNA: TGTGCCTGGAGTCGGACAGGGGGTTTCTATGGCTACACCTTC. Residues: CAWSRTGGFYGYTF.

About this clone itself: Other DNA sequences from this sample encode an identical CDR3 as well. This chain uses TRBV5-1 with TRBJ2-5, with D possibly TRBD2 on 6 matching bases. The V gene's germline CDR1 is SGHRS and CDR2 YFSETQ. The CDR3 has 15 residues. The V end lost 0 bases, the J end lost 1 base, and 10 bases lay between the germline ends. CDR3 in amino acids: CASSLGVGGQETQYF. The DNA for the CDR3 is TGCGCCAGCAGCTTGGGGGTCGGGGGCCAAGAGACCCAGTACTTC.

The V call is TRBV28, the J call TRBJ1-1; perhaps TRBD1 as D (5 bases). This CDR3 spans 16 amino acids. The germline V and J ends were trimmed by 4 bases and 0 bases, with 15 bases remaining between them. Per germline, CDR1 MDHEN and CDR2 SYDVKM. CDR3 protein: CASSWGGDSLNTEAFF. For the CDR3, the DNA is TGTGCCAGCAGTTGGGGGGGTGACAGTCTGAACACTGAAGCTTTCTTT.

The chain carries TRBV19 and TRBJ2-7; 8 bases line up with TRBD1. The junction had 7 bases not matched to a gene; V was cut back by 6 bases and J by 3 bases. The CDR3 has 14 residues. The germline V gene has CDR1 LNHDA and CDR2 SQIVND (reference sequence). CDR3 DNA: TGTGCCAGTAGACGGACAGGGAACGACTACGAGCAGTACTTC. Its translation: CASRRTGNDYEQYF. Looking up the rest from reference TRBV19 and TRBJ2-7 gives the full variable domain: DGGITQSPKYLFRKEGQNVTLSCEQNLNHDAMYWYRQDPGQGLRLIYYSQIVNDFQKGDIAEGYSVSREKKESFPLTVTSAQKNPTAFYLCASRRTGNDYEQYFGPGTRLTVT.

The genes are TRBV4-2 and TRBJ1-5; D gene uncertain. The ends were cut back, 4 bases at V and 2 bases at J, with 18 bases in the middle. CDR1 is LGHNA, CDR2 YNFKEQ, per germline. This CDR3 has 17 residues. CDR3 DNA sequence: TGTGCCAGCAGCCTCGATCCTTTAGGAGCGGGCAATCAGCCCCAGCATTTT. This sequence encodes CASSLDPLGAGNQPQHF.

V and J are TRBV11-2 and TRBJ2-7; D is perhaps TRBD1 (6 bases). V gave up 0 bases and J gave up 3 bases, with 6 bases separating them. This CDR3 has 13 residues. CDR1 and CDR2 (germline): SGHAT, FQNNGV. Written as DNA, the CDR3 is TGTGCCAGCAGCTTAGAGGACAGCTACGAGCAGTACTTC. Residues: CASSLEDSYEQYF.

The chain has TRBV18 and TRBJ2-5; 10 positions agree with TRBD2. Germline lookup yields CDR1 KGHSH and CDR2 LQKENI. The CDR3 sequence is 17 residues long. V was pared by 0 bases and J by 5 bases, with 9 bases of the junction left unmatched. Here the CDR3 DNA reads TGTGCCAGCTCACCACCGTATCTAGCGGGAGATTGGGAGACCCAGTACTTC. Translation gives CASSPPYLAGDWETQYF.

The chain links TRBV27 to TRBJ2-5, with 14 bases matching TRBD2. The CDR3 contains 14 residues. Trimming cost V 6 bases and J 5 bases; bases outside gene matches: 2. From germline, CDR1 is MNHEY and CDR2 SMNVEV (reference sequence). The CDR3 nucleotides are TGTGCCAGCAGGGGACTAGCGGGAGTTGAGACCCAGTACTTC. Translating gives CASRGLAGVETQYF.

This chain joins TRBV28 and TRBJ1-2; no reliable D call. This CDR3 contains 14 residues. CDR1 and CDR2 from the germline V gene are MDHEN and SYDVKM. Trimming took 5 bases from V and 1 from J, leaving 11 bases between them. The DNA for the CDR3 is TGTGCCAGCAGTCCCCTTGCGTTTAACTATGGCTACACCTTC. Protein: CASSPLAFNYGYTF.

The chain carries TRBV19 and TRBJ1-4, with D unresolved. This CDR3 has 14 amino acids. Looked up from germline, CDR1 is LNHDA and CDR2 is SQIVND (reference sequence). V lost 5 bases and J lost 4, with 11 bases in between. CDR3: CASSSSTFNEKLFF. The CDR3 nucleotides are TGTGCCAGTAGTTCGAGCACCTTTAATGAAAAACTGTTTTTT.

CDR3 coding DNA: TGTGCCAGCAGCGCAAAACCCGGGACTAGCGGGAGGAACTACGAGCAGTACTTC. It is translated as CASSAKPGTSGRNYEQYF. The rearrangement joins TRBV9 to TRBJ2-5, with TRBD2 identical over 15 bases. The DNA matches TRBJ2-7 better at its end, which makes the J call doubtful. From germline, CDR1 is SGDLS and CDR2 YYNGEE. The CDR3 is 18 amino acids.

DNA of the CDR3: TGTGCCAGCAGTTACGGGGAGGGGGGCTATGGCTACACCTTC. It translates to CASSYGEGGYGYTF. This chain connects TRBV6-5 to TRBJ1-2, with D perhaps TRBD1 (6 bases). CDR1 MNHEY and CDR2 SVGAGI come from the germline V gene. The length of the CDR3 is 14 residues. V lost 2 bases to trimming and J lost 4 bases, with 11 bases between them.